The T cell receptor (beta chain) under discussion was sequenced for a study of T cell repertoires in cytomegalovirus infection (dated by TCRdb to between 2018 and 2021). Describing the broader study: Because public TCR beta signatures pointed to carriage of CMV infection together with the matching HLA type, the HLA type of each donor mattered for the analysis. General study outcomes and caveats: The ex vivo response was dominated by HLA-C-restricted CMV-specific TCR beta clonotypes, and the single most frequent clonotype in two of eight donors was supplied by these HLA-C-restricted clonotypes. Carriers of CMV infection plus the relevant HLA type were discriminated by the cumulative frequency of public TCR beta family members in the study cohort and in an independent approximately 350-donor cohort.

This clonotype was found many times. Its antigen remains undetermined. No much larger clonotype is one base removed from it; base qualities were not supplied. The sequencing machine was an Illumina HiSeq 1500. The public reads were reprocessed in TCRdb via fastp at Q25 and MiXCR, keeping in-frame beta chains. Rows with one shared CDR3 protein collapse into an entry with the most common genes and DNA. A total of more than 350,000 distinct CDR3 sequences appear in this sample, approximately 30% of them only once. Roughly an eighth of the sample lies in the top ten. Sequences MNHEY (CDR1) and SVGAGI (CDR2) are obtained from the germline V gene. Ends trimmed: V by 6 bases, J by 6 bases; bases unmatched to a gene: 4. The CDR3 starts with the cysteine, ends with the phenylalanine, and has 14 residues. The retained sequence is limited to the CDR3, 42 bases, with the frame set at the first base.

The chain joins TRBV6-5 to TRBJ2-2, with 10 bases matching TRBD1. The receptor comes from a human donor in good health (CMV status not recorded). Some clones in this sample may be carry-over from other donors' samples. Sequencing was done on a sample of PBMCs. CDR3 reads: CASRQGQGAGELFF. The DNA sequence follows: TGTGCCAGCAGACAAGGACAGGGGGCCGGGGAGCTGTTTTTT.